This T cell receptor beta chain comes out of a study of blood T cell repertoires in COVID-19. Study details: The samples span acute and convalescent COVID-19 from the United States, Italy and Spain. PBMCs, B-cell-depleted T cells, or T cells provided the cDNA or gDNA that made up the material.

Original processing notes: Nucleated cell counts were estimated from reference gene primer amplification. Assay used: immunoSEQ multiplex PCR; TCRdb lists only in-frame clones, some missing. The V and J calls and clone size come from that table; D and trimming were worked out from the DNA. The data contain 95,000 to 120,000 clones, over 80% of them singletons. What was sequenced was peripheral blood. This clonotype was sampled from a woman aged 50 to 60 with acute or convalescent COVID-19.

CDR3 in amino acids: CASTDRGEAFF. In nucleotides, the CDR3 is TGTGCCAGCACCGACAGGGGCGAAGCTTTCTTT. The chain carries TRBV12-3 or TRBV12-4 and TRBJ1-1, with 8 nucleotides matching TRBD1. Trimming took 7 bases from V and 8 from J; bases not matched to a gene: 3. This CDR3 has 11 amino acids.